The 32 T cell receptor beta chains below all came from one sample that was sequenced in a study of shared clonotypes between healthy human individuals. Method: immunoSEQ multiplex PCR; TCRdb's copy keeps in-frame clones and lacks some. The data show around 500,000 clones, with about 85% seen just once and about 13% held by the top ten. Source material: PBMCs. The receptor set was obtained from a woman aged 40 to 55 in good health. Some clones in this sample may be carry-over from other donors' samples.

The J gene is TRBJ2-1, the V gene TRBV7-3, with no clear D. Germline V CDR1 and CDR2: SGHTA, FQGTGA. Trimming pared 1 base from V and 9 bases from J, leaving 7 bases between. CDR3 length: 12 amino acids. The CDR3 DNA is TGTGCCAGCAGCTTAAAGGGCGGTGAGCAGTTCTTC. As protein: CASSLKGGEQFF.

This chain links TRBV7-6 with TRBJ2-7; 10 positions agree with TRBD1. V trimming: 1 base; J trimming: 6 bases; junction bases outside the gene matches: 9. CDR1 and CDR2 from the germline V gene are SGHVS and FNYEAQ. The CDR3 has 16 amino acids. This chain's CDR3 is CASSLVVGDRGGEQYF. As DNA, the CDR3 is TGTGCCAGCAGCTTAGTGGTAGGGGACAGGGGTGGCGAGCAGTACTTC.

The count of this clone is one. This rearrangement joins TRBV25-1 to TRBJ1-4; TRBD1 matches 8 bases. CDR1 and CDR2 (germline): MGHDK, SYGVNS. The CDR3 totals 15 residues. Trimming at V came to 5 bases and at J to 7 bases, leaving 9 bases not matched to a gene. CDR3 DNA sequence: TGTGCCAGCAGTCTCATTTCGGGACAGGCTGAAAAACTGTTTTTT. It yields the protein CASSLISGQAEKLFF.

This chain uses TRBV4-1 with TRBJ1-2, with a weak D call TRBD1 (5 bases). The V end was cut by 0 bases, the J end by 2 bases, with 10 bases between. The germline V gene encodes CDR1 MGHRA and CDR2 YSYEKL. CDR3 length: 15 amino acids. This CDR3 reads CASSQDAGGNYGYTF. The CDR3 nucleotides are TGCGCCAGCAGCCAAGATGCGGGGGGAAACTATGGCTACACCTTC.

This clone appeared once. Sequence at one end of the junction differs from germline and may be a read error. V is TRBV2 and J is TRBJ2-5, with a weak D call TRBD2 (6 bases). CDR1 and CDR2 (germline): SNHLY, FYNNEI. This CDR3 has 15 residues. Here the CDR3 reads CASSEDGGLILTQYF. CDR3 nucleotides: TGTGCCAGCAGCGAAGATGGAGGGTTAATATTAACCCAGTACTTC. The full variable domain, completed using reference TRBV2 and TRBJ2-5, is EPEVTQTPSHQVTQMGQEVILRCVPISNHLYFYWYRQILGQKVEFLVSFYNNEISEKSEIFDDQFSVERPDGSNFTLKIRSTKLEDSAMYFCASSEDGGLILTQYFGPGTRLLVL.

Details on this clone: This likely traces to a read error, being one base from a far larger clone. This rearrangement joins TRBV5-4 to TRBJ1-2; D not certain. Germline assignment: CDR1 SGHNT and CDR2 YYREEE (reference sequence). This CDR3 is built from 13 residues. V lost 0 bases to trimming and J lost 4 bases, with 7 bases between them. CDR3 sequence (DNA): TGTGCCAGCAGCTTGGAGGCAGGCTATGGCTACACCTTC. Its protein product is CASSLEAGYGYTF.

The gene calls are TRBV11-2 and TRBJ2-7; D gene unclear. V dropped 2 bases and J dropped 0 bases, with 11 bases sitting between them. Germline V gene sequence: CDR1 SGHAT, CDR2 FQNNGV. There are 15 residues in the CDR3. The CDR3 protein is CASSLWSANSYEQYF. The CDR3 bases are TGTGCCAGCAGCTTATGGTCGGCCAACTCCTACGAGCAGTACTTC.

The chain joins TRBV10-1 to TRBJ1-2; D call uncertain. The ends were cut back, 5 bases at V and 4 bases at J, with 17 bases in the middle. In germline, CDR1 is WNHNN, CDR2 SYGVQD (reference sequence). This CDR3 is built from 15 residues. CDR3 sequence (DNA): TGCGCCAGCAGTCTTATTCACCGGAGGGTCTATGGCTACACCTTC. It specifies CASSLIHRRVYGYTF.

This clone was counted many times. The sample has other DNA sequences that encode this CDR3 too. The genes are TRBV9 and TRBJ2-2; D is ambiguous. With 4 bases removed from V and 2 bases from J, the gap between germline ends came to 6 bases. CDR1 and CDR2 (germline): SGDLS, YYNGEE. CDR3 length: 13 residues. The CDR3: CASSPTNTGELFF. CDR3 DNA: TGTGCCAGCAGCCCTACAAACACCGGGGAGCTGTTTTTT.

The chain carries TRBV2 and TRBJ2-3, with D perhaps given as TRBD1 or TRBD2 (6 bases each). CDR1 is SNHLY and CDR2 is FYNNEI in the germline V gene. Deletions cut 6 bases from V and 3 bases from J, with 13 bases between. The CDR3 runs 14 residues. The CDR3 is CASRDRLGTDTQYF. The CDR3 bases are TGTGCCAGCAGGGACAGACTAGGGACAGATACGCAGTATTTT.

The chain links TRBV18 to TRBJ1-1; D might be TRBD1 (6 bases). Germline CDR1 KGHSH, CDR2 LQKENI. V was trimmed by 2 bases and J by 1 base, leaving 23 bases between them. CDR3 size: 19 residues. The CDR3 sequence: CASSPFLGRGALSNTEAFF. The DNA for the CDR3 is TGTGCCAGCTCACCATTCTTGGGCAGGGGAGCCCTCTCGAACACTGAAGCTTTCTTT.

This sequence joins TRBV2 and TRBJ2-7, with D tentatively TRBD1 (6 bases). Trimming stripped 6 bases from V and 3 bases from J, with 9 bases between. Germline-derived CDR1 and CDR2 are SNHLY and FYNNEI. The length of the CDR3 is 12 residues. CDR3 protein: CASSSTGYEQYF. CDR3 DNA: TGTGCCAGCAGCTCGACAGGCTACGAGCAGTACTTC.

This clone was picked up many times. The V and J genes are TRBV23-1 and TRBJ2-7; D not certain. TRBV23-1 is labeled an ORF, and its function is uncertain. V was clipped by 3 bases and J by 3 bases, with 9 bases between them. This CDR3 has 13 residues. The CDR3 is CASSHHNFYEQYF. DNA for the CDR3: TGCGCCAGCAGTCATCACAATTTCTACGAGCAGTACTTC.

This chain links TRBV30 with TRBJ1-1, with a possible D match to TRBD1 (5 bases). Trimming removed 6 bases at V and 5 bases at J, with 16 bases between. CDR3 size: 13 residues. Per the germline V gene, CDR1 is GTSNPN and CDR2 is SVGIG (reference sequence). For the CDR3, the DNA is TGTGCCTGTCAGCCAGGGCCGGGGACTGAAGCTTTCTTT. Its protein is CACQPGPGTEAFF.

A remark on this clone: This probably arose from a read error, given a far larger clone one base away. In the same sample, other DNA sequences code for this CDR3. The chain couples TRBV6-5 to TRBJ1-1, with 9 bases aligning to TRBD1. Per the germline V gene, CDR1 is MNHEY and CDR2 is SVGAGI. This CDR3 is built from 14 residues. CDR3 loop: CASSTDRGSTEAFF. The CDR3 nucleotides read TGTGCCAGCAGTACCGACAGGGGGTCCACTGAAGCCTTCTTT.

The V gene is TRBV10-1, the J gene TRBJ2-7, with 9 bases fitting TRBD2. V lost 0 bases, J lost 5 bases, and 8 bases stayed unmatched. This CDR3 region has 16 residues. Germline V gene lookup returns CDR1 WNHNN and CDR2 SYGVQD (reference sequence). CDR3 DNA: TGCGCCAGCAGTGAGTCGAGTAGCGGGAGCGGCGACGAGCAGTACTTC. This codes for CASSESSSGSGDEQYF.

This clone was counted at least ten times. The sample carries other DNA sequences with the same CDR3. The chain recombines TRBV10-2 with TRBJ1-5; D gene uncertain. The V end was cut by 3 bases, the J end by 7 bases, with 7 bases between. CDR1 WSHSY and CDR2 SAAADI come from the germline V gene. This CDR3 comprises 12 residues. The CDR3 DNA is TGCGCCAGCAGTGACCACAGACAGCCCCAGCATTTT. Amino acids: CASSDHRQPQHF.

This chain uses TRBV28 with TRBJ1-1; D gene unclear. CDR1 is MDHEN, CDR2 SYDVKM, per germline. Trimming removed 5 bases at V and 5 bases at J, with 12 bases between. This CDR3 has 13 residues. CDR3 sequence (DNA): TGTGCCAGCAGTATGCCTCGCGTAACTGAAGCTTTCTTT. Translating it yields CASSMPRVTEAFF.

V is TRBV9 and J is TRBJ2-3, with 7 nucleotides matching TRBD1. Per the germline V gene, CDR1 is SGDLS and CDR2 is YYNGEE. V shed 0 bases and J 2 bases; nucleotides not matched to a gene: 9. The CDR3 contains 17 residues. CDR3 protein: CASSVALGTDFTDTQYF. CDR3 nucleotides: TGTGCCAGCAGCGTAGCCTTAGGGACAGACTTCACAGATACGCAGTATTTT.

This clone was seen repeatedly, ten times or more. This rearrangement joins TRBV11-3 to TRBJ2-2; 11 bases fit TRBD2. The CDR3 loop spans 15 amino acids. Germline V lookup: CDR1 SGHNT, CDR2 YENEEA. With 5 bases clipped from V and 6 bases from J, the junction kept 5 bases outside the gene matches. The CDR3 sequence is CASSKLAGVSGELFF. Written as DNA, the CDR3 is TGTGCCAGCAGCAAACTAGCGGGAGTGTCCGGGGAGCTGTTTTTT. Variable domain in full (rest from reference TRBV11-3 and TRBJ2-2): EAGVVQSPRYKIIEKKQPVAFWCNPISGHNTLYWYLQNLGQGPELLIRYENEEAVDDSQLPKDRFSAERLKGVDSTLKIQPAELGDSAVYLCASSKLAGVSGELFFGEGSRLTVL.

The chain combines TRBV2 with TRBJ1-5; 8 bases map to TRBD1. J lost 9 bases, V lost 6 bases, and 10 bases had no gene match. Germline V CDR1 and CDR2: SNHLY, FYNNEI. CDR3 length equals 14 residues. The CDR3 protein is CASRGQGEFRPQHF. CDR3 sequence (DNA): TGTGCCAGCAGAGGACAGGGAGAATTCAGGCCCCAGCATTTT.

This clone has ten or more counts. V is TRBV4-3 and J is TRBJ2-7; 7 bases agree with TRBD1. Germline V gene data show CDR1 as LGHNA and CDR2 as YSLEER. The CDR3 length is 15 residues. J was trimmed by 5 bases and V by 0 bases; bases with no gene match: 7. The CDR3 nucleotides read TGCGCCAGCAGCCAAGACAGGAACAGGGGCGACGAGCAGTACTTC. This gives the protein CASSQDRNRGDEQYF.

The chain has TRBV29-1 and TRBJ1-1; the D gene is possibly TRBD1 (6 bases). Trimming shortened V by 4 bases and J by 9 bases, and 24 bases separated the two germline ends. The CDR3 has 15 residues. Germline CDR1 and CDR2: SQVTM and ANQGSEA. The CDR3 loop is CSVVYRAASGLKAFF. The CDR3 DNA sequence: TGCAGCGTTGTCTACAGGGCGGCCTCGGGGCTGAAAGCTTTCTTT.

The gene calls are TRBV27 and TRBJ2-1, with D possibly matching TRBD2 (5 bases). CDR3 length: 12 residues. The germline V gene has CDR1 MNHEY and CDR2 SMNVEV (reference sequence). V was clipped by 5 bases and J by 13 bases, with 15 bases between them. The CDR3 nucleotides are TGTGCCAGCAGTGCTCCTACCGGACTCCAGTTCTTC. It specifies CASSAPTGLQFF.

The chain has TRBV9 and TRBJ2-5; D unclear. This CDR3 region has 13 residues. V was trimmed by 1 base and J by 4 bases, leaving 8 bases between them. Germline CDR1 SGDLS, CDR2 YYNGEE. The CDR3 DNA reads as TGTGCCAGCAGCGTAACCCCTACAGAGACCCAGTACTTC. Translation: CASSVTPTETQYF.

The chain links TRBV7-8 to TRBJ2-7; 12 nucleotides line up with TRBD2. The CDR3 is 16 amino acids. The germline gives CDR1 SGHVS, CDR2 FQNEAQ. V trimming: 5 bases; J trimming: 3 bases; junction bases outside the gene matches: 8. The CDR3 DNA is TGTGCCAGCAGCCTCAGTCGGACTAGCGGGAACTACGAGCAGTACTTC. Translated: CASSLSRTSGNYEQYF.

The CDR3 DNA is TGTGCCAGCAGTTACGGCCCCAGTTACGAGCAGTACTTC. Encoded protein: CASSYGPSYEQYF. The chain employs TRBV6-5 and TRBJ2-7; no firm D call. This CDR3 comprises 13 residues. Trimming shortened V by 2 bases and J by 4 bases, and 9 bases separated the two germline ends. From germline, CDR1 is MNHEY and CDR2 SVGAGI.

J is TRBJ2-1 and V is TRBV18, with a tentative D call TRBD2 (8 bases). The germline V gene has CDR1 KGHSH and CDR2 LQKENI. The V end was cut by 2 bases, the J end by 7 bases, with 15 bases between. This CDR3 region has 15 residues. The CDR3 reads CASSPGTAGVNEQFF. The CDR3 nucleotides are TGTGCCAGCTCACCAGGGACAGCGGGAGTGAATGAGCAGTTCTTC.

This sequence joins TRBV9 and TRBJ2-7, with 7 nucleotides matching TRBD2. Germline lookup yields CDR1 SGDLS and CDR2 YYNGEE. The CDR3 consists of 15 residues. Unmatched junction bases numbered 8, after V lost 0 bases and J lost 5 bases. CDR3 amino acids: CASSVGAGEFDEQYF. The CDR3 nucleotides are TGTGCCAGCAGCGTAGGGGCGGGAGAGTTCGACGAGCAGTACTTC.

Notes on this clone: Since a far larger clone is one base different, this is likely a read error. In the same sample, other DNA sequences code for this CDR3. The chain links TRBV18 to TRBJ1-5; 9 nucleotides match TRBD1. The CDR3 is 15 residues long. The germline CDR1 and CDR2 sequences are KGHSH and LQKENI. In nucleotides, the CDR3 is TGTGCCAGTTCACCAGACAGGGGGGACAATCAGCCCCAGCATTTT. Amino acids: CASSPDRGDNQPQHF.

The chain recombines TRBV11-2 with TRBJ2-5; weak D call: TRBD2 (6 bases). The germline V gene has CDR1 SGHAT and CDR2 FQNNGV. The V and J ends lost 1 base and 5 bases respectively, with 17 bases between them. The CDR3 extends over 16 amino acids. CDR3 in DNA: TGTGCCAGCAGCTTAGCCTCCGGATTAGGGAGGGAGACCCAGTACTTC. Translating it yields CASSLASGLGRETQYF.

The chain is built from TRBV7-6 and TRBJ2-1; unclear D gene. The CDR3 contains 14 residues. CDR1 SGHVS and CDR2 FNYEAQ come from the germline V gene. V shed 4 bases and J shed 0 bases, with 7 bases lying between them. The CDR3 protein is CASSSESSYNEQFF. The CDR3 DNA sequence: TGTGCCAGCAGCTCCGAGAGCTCCTACAATGAGCAGTTCTTC.